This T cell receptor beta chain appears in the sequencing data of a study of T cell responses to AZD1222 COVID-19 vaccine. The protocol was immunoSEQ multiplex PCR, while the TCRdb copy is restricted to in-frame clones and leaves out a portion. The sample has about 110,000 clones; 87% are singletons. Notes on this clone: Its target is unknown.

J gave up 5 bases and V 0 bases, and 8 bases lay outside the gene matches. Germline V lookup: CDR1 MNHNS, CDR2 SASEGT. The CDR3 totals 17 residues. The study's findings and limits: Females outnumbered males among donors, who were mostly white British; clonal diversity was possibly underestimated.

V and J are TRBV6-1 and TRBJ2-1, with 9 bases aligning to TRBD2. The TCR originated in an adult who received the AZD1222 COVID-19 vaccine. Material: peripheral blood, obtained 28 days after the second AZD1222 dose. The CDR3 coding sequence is TGTGCCAGCAGTGAAGCGCAAGGACTAGCGCGCCACAATGAGCAGTTCTTC. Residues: CASSEAQGLARHNEQFF.